Shown below are 17 T cell receptor beta chains from a single sample sequenced in a study of blood T cell repertoires in COVID-19. The assay was immunoSEQ multiplex PCR, and TCRdb's table has in-frame clones only and misses some. The sample has under 250,000 clones, approximately 90% seen once. The sample consisted of peripheral blood. The receptors originated from a man aged 25-40 years with acute or convalescent COVID-19.

The rearrangement joins TRBV4-1 to TRBJ1-4, with D possibly TRBD1 on 5 matching bases. CDR1 MGHRA and CDR2 YSYEKL come from the germline V gene. This CDR3 comprises 15 residues. Trimming removed 4 bases at V and 8 bases at J, with 17 bases between. CDR3 DNA: TGCGCCAGCAGCCGATCTTCGGGGGGTCGGGAAAAACTGTTTTTT. Residues: CASSRSSGGREKLFF.

The chain recombines TRBV12-3 or TRBV12-4 with TRBJ1-4, with D unresolved. The CDR3 length is 11 residues. V dropped 1 base and J dropped 11 bases, with 5 bases sitting between them. CDR3 nucleotide sequence: TGTGCCAGCAGTTTAGGTTATAAACTGTTTTTT. Translated, it gives CASSLGYKLFF.

The V and J genes are TRBV3-1 (or the pseudogene TRBV3-2) and TRBJ1-2; unclear D gene. V was cut by 1 base and J by 9 bases, with 9 bases left in between. The CDR3 covers 12 residues. From germline, CDR1 is LGHDT and CDR2 YNNKEL (reference sequence). CDR3 in amino acids: CASSQVRSSYTF. CDR3 DNA: TGTGCCAGCAGCCAAGTCCGGAGCAGCTACACCTTC.

CDR3 in amino acids: CASSLVLSHTDTQYF. The CDR3 bases are TGTGCCAGCAGCTTAGTCTTAAGCCACACAGATACGCAGTATTTT. V and J are TRBV7-8 and TRBJ2-3; no clear D. Germline V gene sequence: CDR1 SGHVS, CDR2 FQNEAQ. V was shortened by 1 base and J by 2 bases, with 10 bases between the two germline ends. There are 15 residues in the CDR3.

On this clone itself: The same CDR3 arises from other DNA sequences in this sample as well. The gene calls are TRBV2 and TRBJ2-1; 8 bases agree with TRBD2. Germline V gene lookup returns CDR1 SNHLY and CDR2 FYNNEI. The V gene end was trimmed by 6 bases and the J gene end by 0 bases; junction bases not matched to a gene: 4. This CDR3 is 15 amino acids long. CDR3 sequence: CASRRTSGSYNEQFF. CDR3 DNA sequence: TGTGCCAGCAGACGTACTAGCGGCTCCTACAATGAGCAGTTCTTC.

The rearrangement links TRBV4-1 to TRBJ2-7, with TRBD2 matching 11 bases. The CDR3 totals 16 residues. The trim removed 1 base at V and 2 bases at J, leaving 4 bases unmatched. CDR1 is MGHRA and CDR2 is YSYEKL in the germline V gene. The DNA for the CDR3 is TGCGCCAGCAGCCAAGCGGGGACTAGCGGCACCTACGAGCAGTACTTC. Encoded protein: CASSQAGTSGTYEQYF.

On this clone: The sample contains more than one DNA sequence encoding this CDR3. The chain has TRBV29-1 and TRBJ1-2; D unclear. The CDR3 totals 10 residues. The V end was cut by 5 bases, the J end by 4 bases, with 5 bases between. Germline CDR1 SQVTM, CDR2 ANQGSEA. The DNA of the CDR3 is TGCAGCGTTCCGGGCTATGGCTACACCTTC. Its protein is CSVPGYGYTF.

This sequence joins TRBV30 and TRBJ2-2; TRBD1 aligns across 7 bases. This CDR3 contains 15 residues. With V trimmed by 0 bases and J by 6 bases, 7 bases remained unmatched. Per germline, CDR1 GTSNPN and CDR2 SVGIG (reference sequence). CDR3 in DNA: TGTGCCTGGAGTGTCAAAGGGGGCGCGTCCGGGGAGCTGTTTTTT. Residues: CAWSVKGGASGELFF.

The chain is built from TRBV7-2 and TRBJ1-3, with 7 bases fitting TRBD1. The CDR3 has 15 residues. V shed 5 bases and J 0 bases; nucleotides not matched to a gene: 4. The germline V gene has CDR1 SGHTA and CDR2 FQGNSA. The CDR3 sequence: CASSTRQGSGNTIYF. Written as DNA, the CDR3 is TGTGCCAGCAGCACCAGACAGGGCTCTGGAAACACCATATATTTT.

The chain uses TRBV29-1 and TRBJ1-1, with D unresolved. Per germline, CDR1 SQVTM and CDR2 ANQGSEA. The CDR3 spans 12 residues. V was clipped by 2 bases and J by 6 bases, with 10 bases between them. CDR3 sequence: CSVESGGPEAFF. CDR3 DNA: TGCAGCGTTGAATCTGGTGGCCCTGAAGCTTTCTTT.

This chain uses TRBV30 with TRBJ1-4; 7 bases agree with TRBD1. The CDR3 loop spans 15 amino acids. Germline V gives CDR1 GTSNPN, CDR2 SVGIG (reference sequence). V was pared by 1 base and J by 2 bases, with 4 bases of the junction left unmatched. The chain's CDR3 is CAWSAETGTNEKLFF. DNA for the CDR3: TGTGCCTGGAGTGCCGAGACAGGGACTAATGAAAAACTGTTTTTT.

This chain uses TRBV28 with TRBJ1-2; D not resolved. V gave up 7 bases and J gave up 4 bases, with 13 bases separating them. The CDR3 spans 13 residues. Germline CDR1 reads MDHEN; CDR2 reads SYDVKM. This CDR3 is CASTDGLLYGYTF. CDR3 bases: TGTGCCAGCACCGACGGACTGCTCTATGGCTACACCTTC.

This clone showed up just once. This chain connects TRBV2 to TRBJ2-7; 8 bases align to TRBD2. There are 13 residues in the CDR3. Germline CDR1 and CDR2: SNHLY and FYNNEI. DNA of the CDR3: TGTGGAGCAGCGGGACTAGAAAAATACGAGCAGTACTTC. This encodes CGAAGLEKYEQYF.

The chain combines TRBV9 with TRBJ2-2; TRBD2 matches at 9 bases. The CDR3 runs to 17 residues. V gave up 2 bases and J gave up 5 bases; unmatched junction bases: 10. The germline CDR1 and CDR2 sequences are SGDLS and YYNGEE. In nucleotides, the CDR3 is TGTGCCAGCAGCGTGGCGGGGGGGCCTTCTGGTACCGGGGAGCTGTTTTTT. Protein product: CASSVAGGPSGTGELFF.

V is TRBV5-1 and J is TRBJ1-1; D is unresolved. Germline V lookup: CDR1 SGHRS, CDR2 YFSETQ. Trimming shortened V by 0 bases and J by 1 base, and 10 bases separated the two germline ends. CDR3 size: 15 residues. The CDR3 DNA reads TGCGCCAGCAGCTTGGAGCGGACGCCGAACACTGAAGCTTTCTTT. This sequence encodes CASSLERTPNTEAFF. Together with reference TRBV5-1 and TRBJ1-1, the CDR3 gives the full variable domain: KAGVTQTPRYLIKTRGQQVTLSCSPISGHRSVSWYQQTPGQGLQFLFEYFSETQRNKGNFPGRFSGRQFSNSRSEMNVSTLELGDSALYLCASSLERTPNTEAFFGQGTRLTVV.

This chain joins TRBV5-5 and TRBJ2-3; 10 positions match TRBD1. Germline CDR1 and CDR2: SGHKS and YYEKEE (reference sequence). V was clipped by 2 bases and J by 3 bases; unmatched bases: 3. This CDR3 comprises 15 residues. The CDR3 region is CASSFWDRGTDTQYF. The CDR3 nucleotides are TGTGCCAGCAGCTTTTGGGACAGGGGAACAGATACGCAGTATTTT.

V gene TRBV27 combines with J gene TRBJ1-5; the match to TRBD1 covers 8 bases. Germline values: CDR1 MNHEY, CDR2 SMNVEV (reference sequence). J was trimmed by 4 bases and V by 6 bases; bases with no gene match: 5. CDR3 length: 14 amino acids. CDR3 DNA sequence: TGTGCCAGCAGCGACAGGGGTGGGAATCAGCCCCAGCATTTT. Protein product: CASSDRGGNQPQHF.